This T cell receptor (beta chain) was obtained from a study of blood T cell repertoires in COVID-19. Profiled with immunoSEQ multiplex PCR; TCRdb holds only in-frame clones, not every one. The sample comprises about 110,000 clones, 70% to 90% of which are singletons, and about 5% rests with the top ten. This clone was detected once. The germline gives CDR1 MDHEN, CDR2 SYDVKM. The CDR3 loop spans 14 amino acids. Trimming left V 8 bases short and J 0 bases short, with 11 bases between. This chain uses TRBV28 with TRBJ1-5; no clear D. This TCR derives from a human donor in a cohort sampled during active COVID-19. Sequencing was done on a sample of peripheral blood. Written as DNA, the CDR3 is TGTGCCAGCCTTAGAGGTGGTAGCAATCAGCCCCAGCATTTT. The encoded protein is CASLRGGSNQPQHF.